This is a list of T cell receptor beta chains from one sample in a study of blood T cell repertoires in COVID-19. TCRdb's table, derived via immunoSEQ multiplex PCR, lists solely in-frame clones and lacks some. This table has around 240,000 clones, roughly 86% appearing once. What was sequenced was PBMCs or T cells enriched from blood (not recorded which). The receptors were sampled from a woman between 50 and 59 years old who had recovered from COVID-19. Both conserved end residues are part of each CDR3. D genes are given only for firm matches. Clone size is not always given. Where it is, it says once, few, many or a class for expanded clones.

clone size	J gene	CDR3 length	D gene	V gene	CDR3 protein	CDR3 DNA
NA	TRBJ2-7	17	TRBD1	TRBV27	CASSQNGRRTGTYEQYF	TGTGCCAGCAGCCAAAACGGACGACGGACAGGCACCTACGAGCAGTACTTC
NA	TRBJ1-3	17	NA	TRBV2	CASSENSLLASGNTIYF	TGTGCCAGCAGTGAAAACAGCCTCCTAGCCTCTGGAAACACCATATATTTT
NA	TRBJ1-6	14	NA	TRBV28	CASGEGPGDSPLHF	TGTGCCAGCGGTGAGGGACCGGGGGATTCACCCCTCCACTTT
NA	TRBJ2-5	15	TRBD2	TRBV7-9	CASSRGTSVQETQYF	TGTGCCAGCAGCCGCGGGACTAGCGTACAAGAGACCCAGTACTTC
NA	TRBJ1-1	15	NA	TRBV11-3	CASSLDPGRATEAFF	TGTGCCAGCAGCTTAGATCCAGGGAGGGCCACTGAAGCTTTCTTT
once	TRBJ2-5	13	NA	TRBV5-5	CASSPQGEETQYF	TGTGCCAGCAGTCCTCAAGGGGAAGAGACCCAGTACTTC
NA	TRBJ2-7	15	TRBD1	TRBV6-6	CASSNPPGQGYEQYF	TGTGCCAGCAGTAACCCCCCGGGACAGGGCTACGAGCAGTACTTC
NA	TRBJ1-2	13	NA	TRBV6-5	CASSAYFGHGYTF	TGTGCCAGCAGCGCCTATTTTGGGCATGGCTACACCTTC
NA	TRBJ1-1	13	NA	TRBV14	CASSQDRRAPKIF	TGTGCCAGCAGCCAAGATCGGCGGGCACCCAAGATCTTT
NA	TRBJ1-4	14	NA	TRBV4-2	CASSQQGYNEKLFF	TGTGCCAGCAGCCAACAGGGATATAATGAAAAACTGTTTTTT
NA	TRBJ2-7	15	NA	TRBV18	CASSPSETGLYEQYF	TGTGCCAGCTCACCGTCCGAGACAGGACTCTACGAGCAGTACTTC
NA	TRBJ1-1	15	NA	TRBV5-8	CASSATGLLDTEAFF	TGTGCCAGCAGCGCAACAGGGCTACTGGACACTGAAGCTTTCTTT
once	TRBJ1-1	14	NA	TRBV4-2	CASSQDGRRDGGFF	TGTGCCAGCAGCCAAGATGGAAGGCGGGACGGGGGATTTTTT
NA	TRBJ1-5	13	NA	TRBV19	CASSPSTGQPQHF	TGTGCCAGTAGTCCATCAACAGGTCAGCCCCAGCATTTT
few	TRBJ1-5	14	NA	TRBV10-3	CATLGSTLGQPQHF	TGTGCCACCTTGGGCTCGACACTCGGTCAGCCCCAGCATTTT
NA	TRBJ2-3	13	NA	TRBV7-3	CASSLTERDTQYF	TGTGCCAGCAGCTTAACGGAGCGTGATACGCAGTATTTT
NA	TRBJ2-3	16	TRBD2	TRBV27	CASSSKTSGREDTQYF	TGTGCCAGCAGTTCCAAGACTAGCGGGCGGGAGGATACGCAGTATTTT
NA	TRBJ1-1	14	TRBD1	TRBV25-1	CASSEARQGGGAFF	TGTGCCAGCAGTGAAGCAAGACAGGGTGGGGGGGCTTTCTTT
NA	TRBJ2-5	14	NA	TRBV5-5	CASSLGQYQETQYF	TGTGCCAGCAGCTTGGGACAGTATCAAGAGACCCAGTACTTC
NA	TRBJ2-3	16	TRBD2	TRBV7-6	CASSWTSGSSTDTQYF	TGTGCCAGCAGCTGGACTAGCGGGAGTAGCACAGATACGCAGTATTTT
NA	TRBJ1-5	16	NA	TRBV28	CASTIKVSAGYQPQHF	TGTGCCAGCACCATTAAGGTCAGTGCGGGTTATCAGCCCCAGCATTTT
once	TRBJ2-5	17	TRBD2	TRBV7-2	CASSFSGGILYQETQYF	TGTGCCAGCAGCTTTAGCGGGGGGATACTTTACCAAGAGACCCAGTACTTC
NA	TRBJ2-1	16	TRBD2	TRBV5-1	CASSLGAGRSYNEQFF	TGCGCCAGCAGCTTGGGAGCGGGACGGAGTTACAATGAGCAGTTCTTC
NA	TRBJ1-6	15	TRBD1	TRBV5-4	CASRSGGTVGSPLHF	TGTGCCAGCAGATCGGGGGGGACAGTTGGGTCACCCCTCCACTTT
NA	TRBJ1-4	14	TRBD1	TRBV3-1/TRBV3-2	CASSPSGGREKLFF	TGTGCCAGCAGCCCATCAGGGGGTCGTGAAAAACTGTTTTTT